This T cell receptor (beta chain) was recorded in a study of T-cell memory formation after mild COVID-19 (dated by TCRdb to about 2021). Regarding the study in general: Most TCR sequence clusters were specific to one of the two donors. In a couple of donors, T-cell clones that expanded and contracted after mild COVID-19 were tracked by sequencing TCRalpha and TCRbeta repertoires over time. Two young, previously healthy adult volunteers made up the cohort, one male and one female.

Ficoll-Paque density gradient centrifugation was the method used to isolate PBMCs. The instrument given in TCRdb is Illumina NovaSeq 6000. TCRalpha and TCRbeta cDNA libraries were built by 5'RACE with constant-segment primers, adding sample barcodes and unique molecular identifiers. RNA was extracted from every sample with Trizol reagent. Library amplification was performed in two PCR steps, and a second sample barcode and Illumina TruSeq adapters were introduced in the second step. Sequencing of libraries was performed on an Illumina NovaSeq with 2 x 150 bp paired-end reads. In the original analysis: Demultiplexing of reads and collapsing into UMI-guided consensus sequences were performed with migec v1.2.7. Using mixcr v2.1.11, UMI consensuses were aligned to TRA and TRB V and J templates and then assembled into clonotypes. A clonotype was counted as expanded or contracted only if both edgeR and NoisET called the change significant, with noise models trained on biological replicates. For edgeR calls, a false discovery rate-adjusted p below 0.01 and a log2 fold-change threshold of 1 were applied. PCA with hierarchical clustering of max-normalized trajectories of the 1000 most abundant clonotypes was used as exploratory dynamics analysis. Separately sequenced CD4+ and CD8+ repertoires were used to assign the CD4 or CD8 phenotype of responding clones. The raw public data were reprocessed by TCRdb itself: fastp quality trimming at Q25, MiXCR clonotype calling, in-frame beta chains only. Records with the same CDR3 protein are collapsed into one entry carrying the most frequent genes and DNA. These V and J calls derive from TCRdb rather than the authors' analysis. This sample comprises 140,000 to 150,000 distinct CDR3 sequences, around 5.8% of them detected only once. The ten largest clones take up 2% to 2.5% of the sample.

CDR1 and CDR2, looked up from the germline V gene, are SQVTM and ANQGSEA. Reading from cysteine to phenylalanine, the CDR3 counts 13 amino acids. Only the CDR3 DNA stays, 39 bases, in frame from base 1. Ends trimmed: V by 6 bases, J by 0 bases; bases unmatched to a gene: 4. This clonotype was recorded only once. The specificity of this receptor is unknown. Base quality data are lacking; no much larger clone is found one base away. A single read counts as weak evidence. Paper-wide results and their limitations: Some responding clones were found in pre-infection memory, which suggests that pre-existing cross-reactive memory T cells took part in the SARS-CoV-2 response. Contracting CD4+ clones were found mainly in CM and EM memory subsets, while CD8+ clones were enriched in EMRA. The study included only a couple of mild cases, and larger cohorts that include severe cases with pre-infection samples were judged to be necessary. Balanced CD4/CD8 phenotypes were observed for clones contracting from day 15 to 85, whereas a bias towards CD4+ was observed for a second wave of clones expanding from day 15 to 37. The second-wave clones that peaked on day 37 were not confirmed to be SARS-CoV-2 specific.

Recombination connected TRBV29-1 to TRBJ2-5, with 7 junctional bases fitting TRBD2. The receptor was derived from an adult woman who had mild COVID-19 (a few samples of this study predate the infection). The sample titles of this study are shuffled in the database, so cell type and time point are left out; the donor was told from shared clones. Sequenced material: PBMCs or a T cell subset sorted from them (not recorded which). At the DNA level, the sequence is TGCAGCGTCGCGCGGGGGAACCAAGAGACCCAGTACTTC. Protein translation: CSVARGNQETQYF.